The table lists the clone carrying this TCR beta chain with a count of one. Its antigen remains unknown. The V and J ends lost 0 bases and 5 bases, in that order; junction bases with no gene match: 4. Germline V gene lookup returns CDR1 SGHRS and CDR2 YFSETQ. CDR3 length: 14 amino acids. The sample belongs to a study of cytomegalovirus exposure and HLA in healthy donors. Primers included in the PCR were 60 Vbeta and 13 Jbeta primers. Some clones are missing from TCRdb's copy, which holds only in-frame ones; the method was immunoSEQ multiplex PCR. The sample includes approximately 70,000 clones, 70% to 85% of them seen just once. Findings and caveats of the study: According to a later analysis, most TCR beta chains associated with CMV appeared HLA-restricted. Cytomegalovirus association was listed for around 170 TCR beta chains.

This clonotype was sampled from a man in his 60s in good health and CMV-seropositive. The sequencing sample was made of PBMCs. This rearrangement joins TRBV5-1 to TRBJ1-1; 7 nucleotides match TRBD1. CDR3 protein: CASSLDRGGTEAFF. The CDR3 DNA is TGCGCCAGCAGCTTGGACAGGGGTGGGACTGAAGCTTTCTTT.